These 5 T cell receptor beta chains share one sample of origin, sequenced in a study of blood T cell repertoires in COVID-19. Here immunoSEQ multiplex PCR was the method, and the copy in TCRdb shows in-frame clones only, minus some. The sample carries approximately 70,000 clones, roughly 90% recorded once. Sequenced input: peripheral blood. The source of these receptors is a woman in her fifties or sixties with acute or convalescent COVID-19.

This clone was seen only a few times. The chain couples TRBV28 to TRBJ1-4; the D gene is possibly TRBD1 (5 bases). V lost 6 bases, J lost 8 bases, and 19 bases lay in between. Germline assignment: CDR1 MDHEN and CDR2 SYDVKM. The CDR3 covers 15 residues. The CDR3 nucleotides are TGTGCCAGCAGCCAGCCCTCAGGAGGGGAAGAAAAACTGTTTTTT. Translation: CASSQPSGGEEKLFF.

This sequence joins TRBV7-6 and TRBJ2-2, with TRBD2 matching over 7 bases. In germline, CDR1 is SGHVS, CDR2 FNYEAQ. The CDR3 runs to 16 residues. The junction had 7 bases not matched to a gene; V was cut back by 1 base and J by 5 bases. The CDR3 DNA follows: TGTGCCAGCAGCTTAGTTGCGGGAGTCGGTACCGGGGAGCTGTTTTTT. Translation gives CASSLVAGVGTGELFF.

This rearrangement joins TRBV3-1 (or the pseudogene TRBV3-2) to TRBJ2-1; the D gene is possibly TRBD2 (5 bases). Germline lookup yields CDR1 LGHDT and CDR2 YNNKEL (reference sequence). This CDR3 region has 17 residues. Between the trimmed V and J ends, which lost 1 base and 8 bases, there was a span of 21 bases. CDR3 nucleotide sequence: TGTGCCAGCAGCCAAGTGTTGAGGCGGCTAGGAGGCGATGAGCAGTTCTTC. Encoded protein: CASSQVLRRLGGDEQFF.

This chain's CDR3 is CASSFLRLNTEAFF. CDR3 coding DNA: TGTGCCAGCAGCTTCCTCAGGCTGAACACTGAAGCTTTCTTT. The chain recombines TRBV7-2 with TRBJ1-1, with D unclear. Trimming cost V 3 bases and J 0 bases, with 8 bases left between them. The CDR3 spans 14 residues. CDR1 SGHTA and CDR2 FQGNSA come from the germline V gene.

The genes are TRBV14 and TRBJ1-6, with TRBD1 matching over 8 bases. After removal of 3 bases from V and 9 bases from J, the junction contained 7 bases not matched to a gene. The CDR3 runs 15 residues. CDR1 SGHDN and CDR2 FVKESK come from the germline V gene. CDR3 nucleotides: TGTGCCAGCAGCCACCGGACAGGGCGCAGTTCACCCCTCCACTTT. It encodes CASSHRTGRSSPLHF.